A selection of T cell receptor beta chains follows, all from one sample in a study of blood T cell repertoires in COVID-19. Only in-frame clones appear in the TCRdb table, and some are missing; sequencing was by immunoSEQ multiplex PCR. In the table there are fewer than 300,000 clones, approximately 87% of which are singletons. Sequencing input: peripheral blood. The source is a woman in her thirties or forties who had recovered from COVID-19. Each CDR3 is given with its conserved first and last residue. D genes are given only for firm matches. A clone size is listed for some rows: how often the clone was seen (once, few, many), or a class if it is expanded.

V gene: TRBV7-2
D gene: -
clone size: -
J gene: TRBJ1-1
CDR3 DNA: TGTGCCAGCAGCTTAAGGGGGAACACTGAAGCTTTCTTT
CDR3 protein: CASSLRGNTEAFF

V gene: TRBV27
D gene: TRBD1
clone size: -
J gene: TRBJ1-2
CDR3 DNA: TGTGCCAGCAGTGCTCAGGGGGGCTATGGCTACACCTTC
CDR3 protein: CASSAQGGYGYTF

V gene: TRBV29-1
D gene: -
clone size: -
J gene: TRBJ1-6
CDR3 DNA: TGCAGCGTTCAGGGTACAGTCGGGGGGTCACCCCTCCACTTT
CDR3 protein: CSVQGTVGGSPLHF

V gene: TRBV19
D gene: TRBD2
clone size: -
J gene: TRBJ2-3
CDR3 DNA: TGTGCCAGTAGTGTGGGGACTAGCCGCACAGATACGCAGTATTTT
CDR3 protein: CASSVGTSRTDTQYF

V gene: TRBV11-1
D gene: TRBD1
clone size: few
J gene: TRBJ1-6
CDR3 DNA: TGTGCCAGCAGCGCGGGACAGGGTTATTCACCCCTCCACTTT
CDR3 protein: CASSAGQGYSPLHF

V gene: TRBV7-9
D gene: -
clone size: -
J gene: TRBJ1-6
CDR3 DNA: TGTGCCAGCAGCCCCTACAGGGATACACCCCTCCACTTT
CDR3 protein: CASSPYRDTPLHF

V gene: TRBV18
D gene: -
clone size: -
J gene: TRBJ2-7
CDR3 DNA: TGTGCCAGCTCACCAGTACAGCCCCTCGAGCAGTACTTC
CDR3 protein: CASSPVQPLEQYF

V gene: TRBV9
D gene: TRBD1
clone size: -
J gene: TRBJ1-2
CDR3 DNA: TGTGCCAGCAGAGATAAGGTTGGGACAGTTAACTATGGCTACACCTTC
CDR3 protein: CASRDKVGTVNYGYTF

V gene: TRBV2
D gene: -
clone size: -
J gene: TRBJ2-7
CDR3 DNA: TGTGCCAGCAGCGCCGGGACACTCTACGAGCAGTACTTC
CDR3 protein: CASSAGTLYEQYF

V gene: TRBV7-2
D gene: -
clone size: -
J gene: TRBJ2-7
CDR3 DNA: TGTGCCAGCAGCTTAGGTGGCGGTGCGTACTTC
CDR3 protein: CASSLGGGAYF

V gene: TRBV19
D gene: TRBD1
clone size: few
J gene: TRBJ1-5
CDR3 DNA: TGTGCCAGTAGTATGGGACAGGGGAATCAGCCCCAGCATTTT
CDR3 protein: CASSMGQGNQPQHF

V gene: TRBV11-2
D gene: TRBD1
clone size: -
J gene: TRBJ1-2
CDR3 DNA: TGTGCCAGCAGCTCCTACAGGGGGCGAAGCTATGGCTACACCTTC
CDR3 protein: CASSSYRGRSYGYTF

V gene: TRBV10-2
D gene: -
clone size: -
J gene: TRBJ2-7
CDR3 DNA: TGCGCCAGCAGTGAGCCAGGAGGGGGCAGGGACGAGCAGTACTTC
CDR3 protein: CASSEPGGGRDEQYF

V gene: TRBV6-5
D gene: TRBD1
clone size: -
J gene: TRBJ2-1
CDR3 DNA: TGTGCCAGCAGTTGGGGACAGGGTCGTACCTACAATGAGCAGTTCTTC
CDR3 protein: CASSWGQGRTYNEQFF

V gene: TRBV2
D gene: TRBD1
clone size: -
J gene: TRBJ1-2
CDR3 DNA: TGTGCCGGGGACAGGGTCTATGGCTACACCTTC
CDR3 protein: CAGDRVYGYTF

V gene: TRBV11-3
D gene: -
clone size: -
J gene: TRBJ2-7
CDR3 DNA: TGTGCCAGCAGCTTACCCCCGGGGGACGAGCAGTACTTC
CDR3 protein: CASSLPPGDEQYF

V gene: TRBV3-1/TRBV3-2
D gene: -
clone size: -
J gene: TRBJ1-5
CDR3 DNA: TGTGCCAGCAGCCAAGATTGGCGGGGGGCTCAGCCCCAGCATTTT
CDR3 protein: CASSQDWRGAQPQHF

V gene: TRBV4-3
D gene: TRBD1
clone size: -
J gene: TRBJ1-6
CDR3 DNA: TGCGCCAGCAGCTCGGGACAGAGCTCCTATAATTCACCCCTCCACTTT
CDR3 protein: CASSSGQSSYNSPLHF

V gene: TRBV3-1/TRBV3-2
D gene: -
clone size: -
J gene: TRBJ2-7
CDR3 DNA: TGTGCCAGCAGCCACATGTCCTACGAGCAGTACTTC
CDR3 protein: CASSHMSYEQYF

V gene: TRBV11-1
D gene: -
clone size: -
J gene: TRBJ2-3
CDR3 DNA: TGTGCCAGCAGCTTAGTGGGCGAATACACAGATACGCAGTATTTT
CDR3 protein: CASSLVGEYTDTQYF

V gene: TRBV28
D gene: TRBD1
clone size: -
J gene: TRBJ1-5
CDR3 DNA: TGTGCCAGTGCGGGGGACAGGGGAGCCAATCAGCCCCAGCATTTT
CDR3 protein: CASAGDRGANQPQHF

V gene: TRBV18
D gene: -
clone size: -
J gene: TRBJ2-7
CDR3 DNA: TGTGCCAGCTCACAAACGTGGGGGGTACAGGACGAGCAGTACTTC
CDR3 protein: CASSQTWGVQDEQYF

V gene: TRBV5-1
D gene: TRBD2
clone size: -
J gene: TRBJ2-1
CDR3 DNA: TGCGCCAGCAGCTTGGCTGGGACTAGCGTCGGGGATGAGCAGTTCTTC
CDR3 protein: CASSLAGTSVGDEQFF

V gene: TRBV2
D gene: TRBD2
clone size: -
J gene: TRBJ2-1
CDR3 DNA: TGTGCCAGCAGTGCTAGCGGGGGAGGGAATGAGCAGTTCTTC
CDR3 protein: CASSASGGGNEQFF

V gene: TRBV29-1
D gene: TRBD1
clone size: -
J gene: TRBJ2-7
CDR3 DNA: TGCAGCGTTGGGGGACAGAACTACGAGCAGTACTTC
CDR3 protein: CSVGGQNYEQYF

V gene: TRBV5-4
D gene: -
clone size: -
J gene: TRBJ1-4
CDR3 DNA: TGTGCCAGCAGCCGGGGGAATGAAAAACTGTTTTTT
CDR3 protein: CASSRGNEKLFF

V gene: TRBV5-1
D gene: TRBD1
clone size: -
J gene: TRBJ2-1
CDR3 DNA: TGCGCCAGCAGATCTGGACAGGGTTTATACAATGAGCAGTTCTTC
CDR3 protein: CASRSGQGLYNEQFF

V gene: TRBV27
D gene: -
clone size: -
J gene: TRBJ2-1
CDR3 DNA: TGTGCCAGCAGCTCTAGCGCGACCTACAATGAGCAGTTCTTC
CDR3 protein: CASSSSATYNEQFF

V gene: TRBV2
D gene: -
clone size: -
J gene: TRBJ2-5
CDR3 DNA: TGTGCCAGCAGCGCAACCTCAGGAGAGACCCAGTACTTC
CDR3 protein: CASSATSGETQYF

V gene: TRBV3-1/TRBV3-2
D gene: -
clone size: -
J gene: TRBJ1-2
CDR3 DNA: TGTGCCAGCAGCCAAGGGGGCTGGGAAACTAACTATGGCTACACCTTC
CDR3 protein: CASSQGGWETNYGYTF

V gene: TRBV24-1
D gene: -
clone size: -
J gene: TRBJ1-4
CDR3 DNA: TGTGCCACCAGTGATTATCCGGGCCAGCGGAATGAAAAACTGTTTTTT
CDR3 protein: CATSDYPGQRNEKLFF